This T cell receptor beta chain stems from a study of T-cell memory formation after mild COVID-19. The overall study: For the most part, TCR clusters were specific to one donor.

This clonotype was seen a handful of times. Its antigen is not known. Whole-study results and caveats: Pre-infection memory contained some responding clones, which suggested that cross-reactive memory had joined.

This CDR3 has 15 residues. Trimming cost V 0 bases and J 8 bases; bases outside gene matches: 9. CDR1 and CDR2 from the germline V gene are MNHEY and SVGAGI. cDNA libraries for TCR alpha and TCR beta, carrying sample barcodes and UMIs, came from 5'RACE with constant-segment primers. In TCRdb, the 5' RACE reads were re-called with MiXCR into one record per CDR3 protein. The sample includes 300,000 to 350,000 distinct CDR3 sequences, over 10% of them seen just once. The chain recombines TRBV6-5 with TRBJ1-2, with TRBD1 matching 7 bases. The sequencing sample was made of PBMCs or a T cell subset sorted from them (not recorded which). This clonotype was obtained from a man between 18 and 29 years old who had mild COVID-19 (a few samples of this study predate the infection). Cell type and time point are not known. CDR3 sequence reads: CASSYSASGGRGYTF. The CDR3 DNA is TGTGCCAGCAGTTACTCGGCGTCAGGGGGACGGGGCTACACCTTC.